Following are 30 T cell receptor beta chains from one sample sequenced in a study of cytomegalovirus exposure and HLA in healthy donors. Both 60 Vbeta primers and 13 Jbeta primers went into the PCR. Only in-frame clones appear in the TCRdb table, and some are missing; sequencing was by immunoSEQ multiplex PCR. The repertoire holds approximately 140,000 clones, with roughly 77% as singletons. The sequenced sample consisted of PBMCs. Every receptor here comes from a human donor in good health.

CDR3 protein: CASSVAQNTEAFF. Here the CDR3 DNA reads TGTGCCAGCAGCGTAGCCCAGAACACTGAAGCTTTCTTT. The V and J genes are TRBV9 and TRBJ1-1; no reliable D call. V was pared by 0 bases and J by 1 base, with 4 bases between. The length of the CDR3 is 13 residues. Germline V lookup: CDR1 SGDLS, CDR2 YYNGEE.

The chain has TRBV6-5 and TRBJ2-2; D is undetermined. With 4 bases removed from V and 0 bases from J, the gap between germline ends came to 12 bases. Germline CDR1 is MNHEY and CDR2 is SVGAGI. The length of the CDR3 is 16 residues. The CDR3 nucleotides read TGTGCCAGCAGTTCCGGGTCCCGATCGAACACCGGGGAGCTGTTTTTT. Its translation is CASSSGSRSNTGELFF.

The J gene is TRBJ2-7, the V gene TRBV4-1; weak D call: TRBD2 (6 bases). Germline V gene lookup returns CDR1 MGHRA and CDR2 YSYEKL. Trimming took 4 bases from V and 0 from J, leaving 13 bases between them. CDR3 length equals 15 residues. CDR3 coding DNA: TGCGCCAGCAGCCTCACTATGGAGGGCTCCTACGAGCAGTACTTC. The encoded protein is CASSLTMEGSYEQYF.

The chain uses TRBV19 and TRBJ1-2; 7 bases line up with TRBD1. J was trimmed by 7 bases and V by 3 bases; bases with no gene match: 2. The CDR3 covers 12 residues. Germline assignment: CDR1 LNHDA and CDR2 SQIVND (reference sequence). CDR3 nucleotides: TGTGCCAGTAGTATGACAGGGTTTGGCTACACCTTC. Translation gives CASSMTGFGYTF.

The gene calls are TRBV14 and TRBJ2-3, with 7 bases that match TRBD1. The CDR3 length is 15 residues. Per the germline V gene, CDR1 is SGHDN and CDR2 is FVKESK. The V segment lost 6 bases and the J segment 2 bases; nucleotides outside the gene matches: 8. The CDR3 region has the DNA TGTGCCAGCAGTGACCGGACAGGTCCCACAGATACGCAGTATTTT. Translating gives CASSDRTGPTDTQYF.

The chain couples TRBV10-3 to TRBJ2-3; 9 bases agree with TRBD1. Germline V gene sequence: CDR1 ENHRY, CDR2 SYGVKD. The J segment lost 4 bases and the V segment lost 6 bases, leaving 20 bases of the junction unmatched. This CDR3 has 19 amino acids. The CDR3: CAISRVSGPGQGKADTQYF. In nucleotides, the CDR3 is TGTGCCATCAGCCGAGTCAGTGGGCCGGGACAGGGTAAAGCAGATACGCAGTATTTT.

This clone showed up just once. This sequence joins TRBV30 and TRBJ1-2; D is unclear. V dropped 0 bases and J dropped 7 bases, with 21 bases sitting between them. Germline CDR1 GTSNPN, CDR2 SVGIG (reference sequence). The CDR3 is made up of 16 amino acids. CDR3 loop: CAWSVKIAPASGGYTF. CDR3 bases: TGTGCCTGGAGTGTGAAGATTGCTCCCGCTTCGGGTGGCTACACCTTC. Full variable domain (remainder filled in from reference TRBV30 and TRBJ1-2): SQTIHQWPATLVQPVGSPLSLECTVEGTSNPNLYWYRQAAGRGLQLLFYSVGIGQISSEVPQNLSASRPQDRQFILSSKKLLLSDSGFYLCAWSVKIAPASGGYTFGSGTRLTVV.

CDR3 sequence (DNA): TGTGCCATCACACTCACAGGGGCGGGCTACACCTTC. This gives the protein CAITLTGAGYTF. The chain recombines TRBV6-1 with TRBJ1-2; 7 nucleotides match TRBD1. The CDR3 is 12 amino acids. CDR1 MNHNS and CDR2 SASEGT come from the germline V gene. Losses at the gene ends were 10 bases for V and 8 bases for J; bases not matched to a gene: 10.

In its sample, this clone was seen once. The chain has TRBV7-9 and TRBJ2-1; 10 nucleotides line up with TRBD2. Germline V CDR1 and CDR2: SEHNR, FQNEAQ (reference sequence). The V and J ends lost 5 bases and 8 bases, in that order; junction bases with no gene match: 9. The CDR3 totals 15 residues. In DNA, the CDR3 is TGTGCCAGCAGCCCCGCTAGCGGGAGTGAGTATGAGCAGTTCTTC. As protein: CASSPASGSEYEQFF.

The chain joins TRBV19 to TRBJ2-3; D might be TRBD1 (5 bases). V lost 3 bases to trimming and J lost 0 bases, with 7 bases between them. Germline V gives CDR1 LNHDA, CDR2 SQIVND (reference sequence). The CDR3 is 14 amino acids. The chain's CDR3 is CASSMTASTDTQYF. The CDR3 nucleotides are TGTGCCAGTAGTATGACAGCTAGCACAGATACGCAGTATTTT.

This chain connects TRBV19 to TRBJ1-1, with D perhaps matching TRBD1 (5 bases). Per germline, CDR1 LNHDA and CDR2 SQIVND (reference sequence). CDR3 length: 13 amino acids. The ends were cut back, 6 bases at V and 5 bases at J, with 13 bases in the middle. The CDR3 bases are TGTGCCAGTAGGACCGGGGGGAGGACTGAAGCTTTCTTT. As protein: CASRTGGRTEAFF.

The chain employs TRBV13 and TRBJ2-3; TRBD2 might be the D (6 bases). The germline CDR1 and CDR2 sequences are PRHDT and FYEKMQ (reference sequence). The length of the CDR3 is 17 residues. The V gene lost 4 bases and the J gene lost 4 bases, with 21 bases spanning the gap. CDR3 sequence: CASSSRSGPSGADTQYF. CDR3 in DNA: TGTGCCAGCAGCTCTCGTAGCGGCCCGTCAGGTGCAGATACGCAGTATTTT.

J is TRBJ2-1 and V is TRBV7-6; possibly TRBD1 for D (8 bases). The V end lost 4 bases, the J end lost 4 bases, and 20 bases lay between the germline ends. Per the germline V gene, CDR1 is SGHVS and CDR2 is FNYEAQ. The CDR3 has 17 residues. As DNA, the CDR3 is TGTGCCAGCAGCTCCGAAAGCGGGACAGGTGTATACAATGAGCAGTTCTTC. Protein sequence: CASSSESGTGVYNEQFF.

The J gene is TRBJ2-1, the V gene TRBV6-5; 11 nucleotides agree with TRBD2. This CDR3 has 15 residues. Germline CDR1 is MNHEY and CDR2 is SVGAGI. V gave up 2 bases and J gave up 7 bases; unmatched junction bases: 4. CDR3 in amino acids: CASSYASGGTNEQFF. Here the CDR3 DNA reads TGTGCCAGCAGTTACGCTAGCGGGGGGACTAATGAGCAGTTCTTC.

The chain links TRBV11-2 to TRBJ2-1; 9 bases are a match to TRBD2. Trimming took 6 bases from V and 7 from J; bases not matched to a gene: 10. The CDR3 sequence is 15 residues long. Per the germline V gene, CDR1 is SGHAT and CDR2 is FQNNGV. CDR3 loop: CASSPLSGRKNEQFF. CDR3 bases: TGTGCCAGCAGTCCTCTTAGCGGGAGAAAAAATGAGCAGTTCTTC.

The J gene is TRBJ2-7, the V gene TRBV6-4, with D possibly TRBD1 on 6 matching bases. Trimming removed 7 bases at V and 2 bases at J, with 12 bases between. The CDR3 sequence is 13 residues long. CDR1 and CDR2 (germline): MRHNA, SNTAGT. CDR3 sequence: CASTQTGPYEQYF. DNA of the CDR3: TGTGCCAGCACCCAGACAGGTCCCTACGAGCAGTACTTC.

The chain's CDR3 is CASSRGLQYEQYF. CDR3 sequence (DNA): TGTGCCAGCAGTCGAGGACTCCAGTACGAGCAGTACTTC. The chain combines TRBV6-6 with TRBJ2-7; D may be TRBD2 (5 bases). The CDR3 covers 13 residues. Germline V gene sequence: CDR1 MNHNY, CDR2 SVGAGI (reference sequence). V dropped 5 bases and J dropped 4 bases, with 12 bases sitting between them.

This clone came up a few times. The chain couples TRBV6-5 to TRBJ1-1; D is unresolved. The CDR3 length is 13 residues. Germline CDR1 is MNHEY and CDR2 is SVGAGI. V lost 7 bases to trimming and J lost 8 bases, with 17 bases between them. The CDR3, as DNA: TGTGCCAGCACCTCAAGAGGAGGCAGGGAAGCTTTCTTT. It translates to CASTSRGGREAFF.

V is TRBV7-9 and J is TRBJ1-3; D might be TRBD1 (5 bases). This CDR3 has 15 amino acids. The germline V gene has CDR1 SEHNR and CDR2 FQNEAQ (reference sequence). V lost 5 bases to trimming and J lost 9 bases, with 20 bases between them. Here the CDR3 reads CASSVEIGGLSTIYF. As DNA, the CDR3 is TGTGCCAGCAGCGTAGAGATCGGGGGGTTGAGCACCATATATTTT.

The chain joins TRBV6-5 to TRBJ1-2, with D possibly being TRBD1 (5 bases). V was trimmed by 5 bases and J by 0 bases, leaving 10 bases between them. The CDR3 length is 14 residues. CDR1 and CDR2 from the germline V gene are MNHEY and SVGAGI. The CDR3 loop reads CASSPSGANYGYTF. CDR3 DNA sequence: TGTGCCAGCAGTCCTTCGGGGGCTAACTATGGCTACACCTTC.

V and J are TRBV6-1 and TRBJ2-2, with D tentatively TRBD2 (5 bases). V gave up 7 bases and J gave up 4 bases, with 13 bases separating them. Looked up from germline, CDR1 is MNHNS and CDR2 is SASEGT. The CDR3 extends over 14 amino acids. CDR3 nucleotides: TGTGCCAGCAAACAACCCGGAGGCACCGGGGAGCTGTTTTTT. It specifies CASKQPGGTGELFF.

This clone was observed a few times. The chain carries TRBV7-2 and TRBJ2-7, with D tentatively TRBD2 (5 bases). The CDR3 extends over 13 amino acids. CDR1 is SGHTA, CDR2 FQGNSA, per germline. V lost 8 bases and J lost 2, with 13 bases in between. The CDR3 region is CASYRSDPYEQYF. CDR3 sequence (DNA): TGTGCCAGCTACCGTAGCGACCCCTACGAGCAGTACTTC.

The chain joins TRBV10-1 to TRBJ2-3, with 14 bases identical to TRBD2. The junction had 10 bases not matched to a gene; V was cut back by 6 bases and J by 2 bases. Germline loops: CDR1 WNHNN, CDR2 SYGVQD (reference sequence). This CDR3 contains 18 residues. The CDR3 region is CASRPGLAGDRFTDTQYF. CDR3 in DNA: TGCGCCAGCAGGCCGGGACTAGCGGGGGACCGATTCACAGATACGCAGTATTTT.

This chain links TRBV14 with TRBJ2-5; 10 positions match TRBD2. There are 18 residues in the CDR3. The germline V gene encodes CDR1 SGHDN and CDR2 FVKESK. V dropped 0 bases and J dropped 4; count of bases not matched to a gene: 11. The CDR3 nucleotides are TGTGCCAGCAGCCAAGATTCGGTAATAGCGGGGGGAGGAGAGACCCAGTACTTC. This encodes CASSQDSVIAGGGETQYF.

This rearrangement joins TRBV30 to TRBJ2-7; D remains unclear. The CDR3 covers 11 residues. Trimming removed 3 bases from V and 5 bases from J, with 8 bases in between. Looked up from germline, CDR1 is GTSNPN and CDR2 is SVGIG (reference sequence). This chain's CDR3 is CAWSEADEQYF. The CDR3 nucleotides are TGTGCCTGGAGCGAAGCTGACGAGCAGTACTTC.

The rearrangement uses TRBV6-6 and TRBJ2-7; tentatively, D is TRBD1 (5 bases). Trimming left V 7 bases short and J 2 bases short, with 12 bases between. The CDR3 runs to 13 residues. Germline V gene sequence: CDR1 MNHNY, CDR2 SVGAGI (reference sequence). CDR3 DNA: TGTGCCAGCACAGAGGACATTACCTACGAGCAGTACTTC. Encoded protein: CASTEDITYEQYF.

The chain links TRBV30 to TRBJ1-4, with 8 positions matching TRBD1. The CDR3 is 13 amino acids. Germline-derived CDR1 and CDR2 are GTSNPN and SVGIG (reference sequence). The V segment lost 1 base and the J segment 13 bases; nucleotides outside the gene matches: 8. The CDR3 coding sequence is TGTGCCTGGAGTGCGGGACAGGAAAGCAGACTGTTTTTT. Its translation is CAWSAGQESRLFF.

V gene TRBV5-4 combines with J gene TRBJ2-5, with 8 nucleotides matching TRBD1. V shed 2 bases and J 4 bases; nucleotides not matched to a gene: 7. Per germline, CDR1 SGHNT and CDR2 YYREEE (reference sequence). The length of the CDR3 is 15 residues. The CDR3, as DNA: TGTGCCAGCAGCTTCCGAACCACAGGGGGAGAGACCCAGTACTTC. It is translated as CASSFRTTGGETQYF. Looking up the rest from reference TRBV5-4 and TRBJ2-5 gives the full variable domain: ETGVTQSPTHLIKTRGQQVTLRCSSQSGHNTVSWYQQALGQGPQFIFQYYREEENGRGNFPPRFSGLQFPNYSSELNVNALELDDSALYLCASSFRTTGGETQYFGPGTRLLVL.

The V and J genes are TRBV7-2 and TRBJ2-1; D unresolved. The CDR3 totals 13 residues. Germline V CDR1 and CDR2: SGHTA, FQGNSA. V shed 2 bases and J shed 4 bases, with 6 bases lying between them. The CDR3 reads CASSLYRYNEQFF. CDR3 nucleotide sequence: TGTGCCAGCAGCTTATACAGATACAATGAGCAGTTCTTC.

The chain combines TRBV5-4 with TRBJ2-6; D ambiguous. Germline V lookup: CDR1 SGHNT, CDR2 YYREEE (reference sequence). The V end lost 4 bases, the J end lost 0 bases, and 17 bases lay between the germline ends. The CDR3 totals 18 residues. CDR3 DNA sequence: TGTGCCAGCAGCCCGACTGGCAACCACCTCTCTGGGGCCAACGTCCTGACTTTC. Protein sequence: CASSPTGNHLSGANVLTF.